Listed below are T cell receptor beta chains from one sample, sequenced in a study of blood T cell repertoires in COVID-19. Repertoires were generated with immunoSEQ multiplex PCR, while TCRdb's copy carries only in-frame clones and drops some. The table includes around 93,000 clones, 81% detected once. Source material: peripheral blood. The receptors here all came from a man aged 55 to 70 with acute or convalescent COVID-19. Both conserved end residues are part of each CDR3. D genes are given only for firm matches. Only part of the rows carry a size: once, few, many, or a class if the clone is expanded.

DNA: TGTGCCAGCTCACCGCAGGGGGGCAATCAGCCCCAGCATTTT
CDR3: CASSPQGGNQPQHF
D: TRBD1
J: TRBJ1-5
V: TRBV18
size: .

DNA: TGTGCCAGCAGCTCCCGTGGGGGGGGACAGGCCTATGGCTACACCTTC
CDR3: CASSSRGGGQAYGYTF
D: TRBD1
J: TRBJ1-2
V: TRBV7-2
size: .

DNA: TGTGCCAGCAGCTCGCGCGGGACAGGGACCTCCTACGAGCAGTACTTC
CDR3: CASSSRGTGTSYEQYF
D: TRBD1
J: TRBJ2-7
V: TRBV11-3
size: .

DNA: TGCGCCAGCACAACAGGGGGAGGATACAATGAGCAGTTCTTC
CDR3: CASTTGGGYNEQFF
D: TRBD1
J: TRBJ2-1
V: TRBV5-1
size: many

DNA: TGTGCCAGCAGCGTAGCTAGCGGGGGGGCGGGCTACAATGAGCAGTTCTTC
CDR3: CASSVASGGAGYNEQFF
D: TRBD2
J: TRBJ2-1
V: TRBV9
size: .

DNA: TGTGCCAGCAGCTTAGTCCACATGAACACTGAAGCTTTCTTT
CDR3: CASSLVHMNTEAFF
D: .
J: TRBJ1-1
V: TRBV11-3
size: .

DNA: TGTGCCATCAGTGAGTCGAATAGTGTGGCGTCGGGTGAAAAACTGTTTTTT
CDR3: CAISESNSVASGEKLFF
D: .
J: TRBJ1-4
V: TRBV10-3
size: .

DNA: TGTGCCAGCACCACAGGGGGTCCCGAAGAGACCCAGTACTTC
CDR3: CASTTGGPEETQYF
D: TRBD1
J: TRBJ2-5
V: TRBV6-5
size: .

DNA: TGTGCCAGCAGCTCGATAGATTACTCGAACACTGAAGCTTTCTTT
CDR3: CASSSIDYSNTEAFF
D: .
J: TRBJ1-1
V: TRBV7-2
size: .

DNA: TGTGCCAGCAGAATGGGAGTAAAGCAGTTCTTC
CDR3: CASRMGVKQFF
D: .
J: TRBJ2-1
V: TRBV7-2
size: .

DNA: TGTGCCAGCAGTCCTCTAGGGGGTACCTACGAGCAGTACTTC
CDR3: CASSPLGGTYEQYF
D: .
J: TRBJ2-7
V: TRBV27
size: .

DNA: TGTGCCAGCAGCGTGGCACCCGGGACAGGGGGCCACGAGCAGTACTTC
CDR3: CASSVAPGTGGHEQYF
D: TRBD1
J: TRBJ2-7
V: TRBV9
size: .

DNA: TGTGCCAGCAGCTTAGCGGGGCCACTGGGGGGAATCACTGAAGCTTTCTTT
CDR3: CASSLAGPLGGITEAFF
D: .
J: TRBJ1-1
V: TRBV7-2
size: .

DNA: TGTGCCAGCAGCTTAGCCTATAATGAAAAACTGTTTTTT
CDR3: CASSLAYNEKLFF
D: .
J: TRBJ1-4
V: TRBV7-2
size: .

DNA: TGTGCCAGCAGCACTGACAGATCCGGCTACACCTTC
CDR3: CASSTDRSGYTF
D: .
J: TRBJ1-2
V: TRBV11-2
size: few